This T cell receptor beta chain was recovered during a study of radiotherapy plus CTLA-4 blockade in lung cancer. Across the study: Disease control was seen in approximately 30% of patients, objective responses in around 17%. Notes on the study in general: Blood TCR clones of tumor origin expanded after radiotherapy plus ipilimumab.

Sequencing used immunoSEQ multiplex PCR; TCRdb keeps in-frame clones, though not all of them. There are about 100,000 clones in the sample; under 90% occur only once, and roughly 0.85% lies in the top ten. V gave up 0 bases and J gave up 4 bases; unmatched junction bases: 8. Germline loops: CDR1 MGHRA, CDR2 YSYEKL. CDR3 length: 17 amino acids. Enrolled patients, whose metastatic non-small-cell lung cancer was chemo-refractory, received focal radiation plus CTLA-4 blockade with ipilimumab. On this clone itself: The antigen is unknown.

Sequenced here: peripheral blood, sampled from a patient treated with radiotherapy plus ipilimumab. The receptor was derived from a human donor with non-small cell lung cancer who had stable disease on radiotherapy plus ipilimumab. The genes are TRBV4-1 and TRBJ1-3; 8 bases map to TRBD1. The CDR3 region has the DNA TGCGCCAGCAGCCAAGATTTCGTGTGGACAGGGGGAAACACCATATATTTT. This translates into CASSQDFVWTGGNTIYF.